The present T cell receptor beta chain was sequenced within a study of blood T cell repertoires in COVID-19. About the research overall: Samples representing acute and convalescent COVID-19 were sourced from the United States, Italy and Spain. T cells, B-cell-depleted T cells, or PBMCs supplied cDNA or gDNA.

This CDR3 has 16 residues. With V trimmed by 2 bases and J by 7 bases, 9 bases remained unmatched. Germline CDR1 reads SGHTA; CDR2 reads FQGTGA. Measured with immunoSEQ multiplex PCR; TCRdb has only the in-frame clones, and not every one. The sample consists of approximately 340,000 clones, 80% to 90% of them appearing once. The material sequenced was peripheral blood. The V call is TRBV7-3, the J call TRBJ2-1, with 9 bases lining up with TRBD2. The TCR was taken from a man aged 30-40 years with COVID-19, enrolled during active disease. In nucleotides, the CDR3 is TGTGCCAGCAGCTTATTTCCTAGCGGGACGTCAAATGAGCAGTTCTTC. Translating gives CASSLFPSGTSNEQFF.